This passage covers 30 T cell receptor beta chains from one sample sequenced in a study of T cells in Graves' hyperthyroidism and ophthalmopathy. The source material, RNA transcripts, was used to amplify TCR beta CDR3 regions. The HTBI set primed first-round TCR CDR3 RT-PCR. MiXCR was run by TCRdb on the multiplex PCR reads, yielding one entry per CDR3 protein. Here the sample spans 530,000 or so distinct CDR3 sequences, 15% to 20% being singletons. The sequencing sample was made of blood. The receptors were gathered from a woman between 18 and 29 years old with Graves' ophthalmopathy.

The chain recombines TRBV7-8 with TRBJ1-4; TRBD1 might be the D (6 bases). Trimming removed 1 base at V and 5 bases at J, with 11 bases between. CDR1 and CDR2 from the germline V gene are SGHVS and FQNEAQ. The CDR3 sequence is 15 residues long. The CDR3 DNA reads TGTGCCAGCAGCTTAGAGACAGGACTGAATGAAAAACTGTTTTTT. Its protein is CASSLETGLNEKLFF.

This clonotype has ten or more counts. The chain links TRBV6-2 or TRBV6-3 to TRBJ1-5; D is unresolved. V was cut by 0 bases and J by 6 bases, with 3 bases left in between. The CDR3 covers 12 residues. CDR1 and CDR2 from the germline V gene are MNHEY and SVGEGT. The CDR3 nucleotides are TGTGCCAGCAGTTACTCGACTCAGCCCCAGCATTTT. Protein product: CASSYSTQPQHF.

This clonotype was seen only a few times. A much larger clone differs from this one at a single base, so this may be a read error. The chain has TRBV2 and TRBJ2-5; D unresolved. The CDR3 contains 13 residues. CDR1 and CDR2 from the germline V gene are SNHLY and FYNNEI. The CDR3 region has the DNA TGTGCCAGCAGTGAACAACTCCAAAAGACCCAGTACTTC. It yields the protein CASSEQLQKTQYF.

Regarding this clonotype: The junction departs from the called germline gene at one end, perhaps through a read error. The gene calls are TRBV7-7 and TRBJ2-7; weak D call: TRBD1 (6 bases). The CDR3 loop spans 13 amino acids. Germline loops: CDR1 SSHAT, CDR2 FNYEAQ (reference sequence). The chain's CDR3 is CASSLVKGDEQYF. The CDR3 DNA sequence: TGTGCTAGCAGCTTAGTAAAGGGGGACGAGCAGTACTTC.

This clonotype came up once. This may stem from a read error, because a much larger clone lies one nucleotide away. The V and J genes are TRBV20-1 and TRBJ2-7, with D possibly matching TRBD1 (6 bases). The germline V gene has CDR1 DFQATT and CDR2 SNEGSKA (reference sequence). V gave up 3 bases and J gave up 2 bases, with 11 bases separating them. The CDR3 loop spans 13 amino acids. CDR3 amino acids: CSASSGDTYEQYF. The DNA for the CDR3 is TGCAGTGCTAGTTCTGGGGACACCTACGAGCAGTACTTC.

The chain has TRBV7-9 and TRBJ2-1; possibly TRBD1 for D (6 bases). Trimming left V 5 bases short and J 7 bases short, with 12 bases between. Per germline, CDR1 SEHNR and CDR2 FQNEAQ (reference sequence). This CDR3 is 13 amino acids long. The CDR3 DNA sequence: TGTGCCAGCAGCCCACGAGACAGGAATGAGCAGTTCTTC. This translates into CASSPRDRNEQFF.

There are a few counts of this clonotype. The chain employs TRBV19 and TRBJ1-5, with D perhaps matching TRBD1 (5 bases). Per the germline V gene, CDR1 is LNHDA and CDR2 is SQIVND (reference sequence). There are 17 residues in the CDR3. V lost 1 base and J 2 bases, leaving 15 bases between the germline ends. CDR3 sequence: CASSIGSGYLGNQPQHF. The DNA of the CDR3 is TGTGCCAGTAGTATAGGTTCAGGGTATTTGGGCAATCAGCCCCAGCATTTT. Looking up the rest from reference TRBV19 and TRBJ1-5 gives the full variable domain: DGGITQSPKYLFRKEGQNVTLSCEQNLNHDAMYWYRQDPGQGLRLIYYSQIVNDFQKGDIAEGYSVSREKKESFPLTVTSAQKNPTAFYLCASSIGSGYLGNQPQHFGDGTRLSIL.

DNA of the CDR3: TGCAGTGCCCTGGACAGGGGGCTTGGCTATGGCTACACCTTC. It codes for CSALDRGLGYGYTF. The chain uses TRBV20-1 and TRBJ1-2; 11 bases map to TRBD1. Germline CDR1 DFQATT, CDR2 SNEGSKA (reference sequence). The CDR3 runs 14 residues. V lost 6 bases to trimming and J lost 4 bases; unmatched junction nucleotides: 7.

V and J are TRBV9 and TRBJ2-7; 9 bases match TRBD2. The J segment lost 2 bases and the V segment lost 4 bases, leaving 7 bases of the junction unmatched. The germline V gene encodes CDR1 SGDLS and CDR2 YYNGEE. The CDR3 runs 15 residues. This CDR3 reads CASSLGTSRPYEQYF. DNA of the CDR3: TGTGCCAGCAGCCTTGGGACTAGCCGACCCTACGAGCAGTACTTC.

This clonotype has at least ten counts. This chain connects TRBV6-6 to TRBJ1-1; 7 bases are a match to TRBD1. This CDR3 contains 13 residues. CDR1 is MNHNY, CDR2 SVGAGI, per germline (reference sequence). V shed 0 bases and J 7 bases; nucleotides not matched to a gene: 2. The CDR3 DNA follows: TGTGCCAGCAGTTACTCAGGGGACAGTGAAGCTTTCTTT. As protein: CASSYSGDSEAFF.

The rearrangement joins TRBV30 to TRBJ2-7; unclear D gene. CDR1 GTSNPN and CDR2 SVGIG come from the germline V gene (reference sequence). Between the trimmed V and J ends, which lost 3 bases and 2 bases, there was a span of 11 bases. The CDR3 runs to 13 residues. In nucleotides, the CDR3 is TGTGCCTGGAGCCCTGACGGGCCCTACGAGCAGTACTTC. It encodes CAWSPDGPYEQYF.

The chain's CDR3 is CASAGTVQETQYF. In DNA, the CDR3 is TGTGCCAGCGCAGGGACTGTACAAGAGACCCAGTACTTC. The chain joins TRBV6-2 or TRBV6-3 to TRBJ2-5; possibly TRBD2 for D (6 bases). CDR1 MNHEY and CDR2 SVGEGT come from the germline V gene. CDR3 size: 13 residues. The V and J ends lost 8 bases and 2 bases respectively, with 12 bases between them.

This clonotype has ten or more counts. A single base separates this from a much larger clone, so it may be a read error. The V and J genes are TRBV5-8 and TRBJ1-1; D may be TRBD1 (5 bases). V lost 3 bases, J lost 5 bases, and 8 bases lay in between. CDR1 is SGHTS, CDR2 YDEGEE, per germline. The CDR3 extends over 12 amino acids. The CDR3, as DNA: TGTGCCAGCAGCTGGGGGGGAACTGAAGCTTTCTTT. Amino acids: CASSWGGTEAFF.

This clonotype was detected ten times or more. The chain has TRBV7-9 and TRBJ2-1; 8 nucleotides align to TRBD2. Germline V gene data show CDR1 as SEHNR and CDR2 as FQNEAQ (reference sequence). This CDR3 contains 18 residues. V lost 5 bases and J lost 5; bases outside the gene matches: 17. In nucleotides, the CDR3 is TGTGCCAGCAGCCCCGGTATCCCAAAGCGGGGGAGTAACAATGAGCAGTTCTTC. This translates into CASSPGIPKRGSNNEQFF.

This clonotype was found a few times. The CDR3 coding sequence is TGTGCCAGCAGTGAAGAACCGGGGGGCTACACCTTC. It translates to CASSEEPGGYTF. The chain employs TRBV25-1 and TRBJ1-2; D is unresolved. This CDR3 has 12 amino acids. CDR1 is MGHDK, CDR2 SYGVNS, per germline. Trimming pared 2 bases from V and 8 bases from J, leaving 9 bases between.

This clonotype was counted at least ten times. The CDR3 is CASSYPHDGGLGNTIYF. CDR3 DNA sequence: TGTGCCAGCAGTTACCCGCACGATGGAGGGCTTGGAAACACCATATATTTT. This chain uses TRBV6-2 or TRBV6-3 with TRBJ1-3; no clear D gene. The V gene's germline CDR1 is MNHEY and CDR2 SVGEGT. V was trimmed by 2 bases and J by 3 bases, leaving 17 bases between them. This CDR3 has 17 residues.

There are many counts of this clonotype. The J gene is TRBJ2-7, the V gene TRBV7-8; TRBD2 aligns across 7 bases. Losses at the gene ends were 5 bases for V and 6 bases for J; bases not matched to a gene: 7. CDR3 length equals 13 residues. The V gene's germline CDR1 is SGHVS and CDR2 FQNEAQ. CDR3 sequence reads: CASSPSPSGEQYF. As DNA, the CDR3 is TGTGCCAGCAGCCCCTCCCCTAGCGGCGAGCAGTACTTC.

The gene calls are TRBV30 and TRBJ2-7, with D perhaps matching TRBD1 or TRBD2 (6 bases each). The V gene's germline CDR1 is GTSNPN and CDR2 SVGIG (reference sequence). The V gene lost 0 bases and the J gene lost 2 bases, with 11 bases spanning the gap. CDR3 length: 14 residues. The CDR3 DNA reads TGTGCCTGGAGTGTTCGGGGGCCAACCTACGAGCAGTACTTC. It is translated as CAWSVRGPTYEQYF.

This clonotype was observed at least ten times. V gene TRBV27 combines with J gene TRBJ2-7; D is perhaps TRBD1 (6 bases). V lost 3 bases to trimming and J lost 6 bases, with 12 bases between them. Germline-derived CDR1 and CDR2 are MNHEY and SMNVEV (reference sequence). The CDR3 covers 13 residues. Here the CDR3 reads CASSFWGQSEQYF. CDR3 bases: TGTGCCAGCAGTTTCTGGGGGCAATCCGAGCAGTACTTC.

This clonotype was recorded at least ten times. The chain carries TRBV27 and TRBJ1-5; unclear D gene. This CDR3 contains 16 residues. CDR1 is MNHEY and CDR2 is SMNVEV in the germline V gene (reference sequence). Trimming shortened V by 7 bases and J by 5 bases, and 21 bases separated the two germline ends. CDR3 residues: CASNNLEDLGDQPQHF. In nucleotides, the CDR3 is TGTGCCAGCAATAATTTAGAGGATCTAGGAGATCAGCCCCAGCATTTT.

This clonotype was observed a handful of times. CDR3 protein: CASSLGGSEQPQHF. CDR3 nucleotide sequence: TGCGCCAGCAGCTTGGGGGGGTCGGAGCAGCCCCAGCATTTT. The rearrangement joins TRBV5-1 to TRBJ1-5; TRBD1 is a possible D gene (5 bases). The germline V gene encodes CDR1 SGHRS and CDR2 YFSETQ. V was trimmed by 0 bases and J by 7 bases, leaving 11 bases between them. This CDR3 spans 14 amino acids.

A few counts support this clonotype. The V call is TRBV2, the J call TRBJ1-5, with a possible D match to TRBD1 (5 bases). CDR3 length equals 15 residues. Trimming pared 3 bases from V and 5 bases from J, leaving 14 bases between. Germline V CDR1 and CDR2: SNHLY, FYNNEI. Here the CDR3 DNA reads TGTGCCAGCAGTGATTCGGGGCCCAACCATCAGCCCCAGCATTTT. Its translation is CASSDSGPNHQPQHF.

CDR3: CASSSVRGLYNEQFF. As DNA, the CDR3 is TGTGCCAGCAGTTCAGTCCGGGGCCTCTACAATGAGCAGTTCTTC. The chain links TRBV6-1 to TRBJ2-1, with D possibly being TRBD1 or TRBD2 (5 bases each). The CDR3 has 15 residues. Germline lookup yields CDR1 MNHNS and CDR2 SASEGT. V shed 5 bases and J shed 3 bases, with 14 bases lying between them.

This clonotype came up a few times. The CDR3 protein is CASSLEDPLIYGYTF. The CDR3 DNA reads as TGTGCCAGCAGCTTAGAAGACCCTCTTATCTATGGCTACACCTTC. The genes are TRBV7-9 and TRBJ1-2; unclear D gene. Germline-derived CDR1 and CDR2 are SEHNR and FQNEAQ (reference sequence). This CDR3 spans 15 amino acids. V shed 1 base and J shed 4 bases, with 13 bases lying between them.

This chain joins TRBV4-2 and TRBJ2-3; weak D call: TRBD2 (7 bases). Looked up from germline, CDR1 is LGHNA and CDR2 is YNFKEQ. The CDR3 contains 18 residues. Trimming removed 1 base from V and 3 bases from J, with 20 bases in between. CDR3 sequence: CASSQGGLWRELTDTQYF. CDR3 nucleotide sequence: TGTGCCAGCAGCCAAGGGGGGCTATGGCGGGAGCTTACAGATACGCAGTATTTT.

As to this clonotype: This could be a read error, since a much larger clone is one nucleotide away. This chain links TRBV6-5 with TRBJ2-5; 7 bases line up with TRBD1. J was trimmed by 4 bases and V by 2 bases; bases with no gene match: 7. Germline V gives CDR1 MNHEY, CDR2 SVGAGI. This CDR3 is built from 15 residues. CDR3 nucleotide sequence: TGTGCCAGCAGTTACCTGGAGACAGGGCCAGAGACCCAGTACTTC. This encodes CASSYLETGPETQYF.

As concerns this clonotype: A much larger clone lies a single base off, so this may be a read error. This chain links TRBV5-1 with TRBJ2-1, with no clear D. Germline V CDR1 and CDR2: SGHRS, YFSETQ. Deletions cut 1 base from V and 2 bases from J, with 10 bases between. The CDR3 has 15 amino acids. CDR3 sequence (DNA): TGCGCCAGCAGCTTGAGGCAGAGCACCTACAATGAGCAGTTCTTC. Residues: CASSLRQSTYNEQFF.

This clonotype was recorded at least ten times. The CDR3 bases are TGTGCCTGGAGTTGGGGCAGAGCAAATTCACCCCTCCACTTT. Encoded protein: CAWSWGRANSPLHF. J is TRBJ1-6 and V is TRBV30, with a possible D match to TRBD1 (5 bases). CDR3 length: 14 residues. Germline V gene lookup returns CDR1 GTSNPN and CDR2 SVGIG (reference sequence). V was cut by 2 bases and J by 7 bases, with 12 bases left in between.

Only a few counts were recorded for this clonotype. The rearrangement joins TRBV27 to TRBJ1-2; no reliable D call. Trimming stripped 3 bases from V and 4 bases from J, with 9 bases between. This CDR3 has 13 amino acids. The V gene's germline CDR1 is MNHEY and CDR2 SMNVEV (reference sequence). The CDR3 DNA reads TGTGCCAGCAGTTTTGGGAGGACCTATGGCTACACCTTC. Translation gives CASSFGRTYGYTF.

This clonotype was counted many times. The chain has TRBV12-3 or TRBV12-4 and TRBJ2-4, with a possible D match to TRBD2 (6 bases). The CDR3 is made up of 14 amino acids. V lost 6 bases and J 6 bases, leaving 15 bases between the germline ends. The CDR3 bases are TGTGCCAGCAGCTCAGGGACTTATGGAAACATTCAGTACTTC. Translation gives CASSSGTYGNIQYF.